This T cell receptor (beta chain) derives from a study of CD8 T cells in Susac syndrome. TCR beta from blood CD8+ and CD4+ T cells was sequenced. With random hexamers, roughly 0.45 to 1 ug RNA was reverse transcribed. The TCR beta CDR3 was amplified by immunoSEQ multiplex PCR across 54 Vbeta, 13 Jbeta. MiXCR, applied by TCRdb to the immunoSEQ multiplex PCR reads, yields one record per CDR3 protein. This table holds around 200,000 distinct CDR3 sequences, 85% to 95% found once. Trimming removed 3 bases at V and 4 bases at J, with 6 bases between. CDR3 length equals 11 residues. Looked up from germline, CDR1 is DFQATT and CDR2 is SNEGSKA (reference sequence).

This receptor was identified in a human donor in good health. Sequenced sample: CD4+ T cells from PBMCs. The V and J genes are TRBV20-1 and TRBJ1-1, with a tentative D call TRBD1 (5 bases). The CDR3 loop is CSASRGTEAFF. The CDR3 bases are TGCAGTGCTAGTAGGGGCACTGAAGCTTTCTTT.